This T cell receptor (beta chain) was sequenced in a study of Ad26.COV2.S vaccination and SARS-CoV-2 variants (dated by TCRdb to the early 2020s). The study in broad terms: Vaccine-arm donors came from COV1001, a multicentre, randomized, double-blind, placebo-controlled phase I-IIa trial of Ad26.COV2.S in healthy adults. Ad26.COV2.S was administered intramuscularly at a dose of 5x10^10 or 1x10^11 viral particles, either as one shot or as two shots given 56 days apart. The TCR-sequenced set comprised around 30 samples: about 19 Ad26.COV2.S vaccine recipients, 5 placebo recipients and 8 SARS-CoV-2 convalescent individuals. Investigators remained blinded to trial group allocation during experiments and outcome assessment. TCRbeta repertoire sequencing was used to assess the specificity and breadth of SARS-CoV-2-reactive T cell receptors after Ad26.COV2.S vaccination. Participants in the trial were split at random into five groups of five each, receiving low-dose or high-dose Ad26.COV2.S once or twice, or else placebo on both occasions.

V loses 0 bases, J loses 2 bases, and the germline ends lie 10 bases apart. CDR1 and CDR2 are read off the germline V gene (reference sequence) as SEHNR and FQNEAQ. The CDR3 runs 15 amino acids, cysteine and phenylalanine included. This entry keeps only the CDR3 DNA: 45 bases, framed from base 1. Summary of the overall study and its limitations: The study was not powered to compare responses between vaccine doses or regimens. Compared with placebo recipients, Ad26.COV2.S recipients showed higher spike-specific TCR breadth (P = 0.0014). The authors noted that the TCR breadth and depth analyses may have underestimated total T cell responses. Substantial breadth of spike-specific CD8+ and CD4+ T cell responses was reported after vaccination. Comparable non-spike TCR breadth was observed between vaccine and placebo recipients, consistent with only spike being contained in the vaccine.

The immunoSEQ Assay was the method used to sequence TCRbeta CDR3 regions. After extraction, genomic DNA underwent amplification by bias-controlled multiplex PCR, followed by high-throughput sequencing. The original methods were these. To quantify the absolute abundance of every unique TCRbeta CDR3 region, sequences were collapsed and filtered. T cell fraction was estimated by normalizing TCRbeta template counts to usable DNA, which was measured by amplifying reference genes present in all nucleated cells. Repertoire TCRs were annotated as SARS-CoV-2-specific when V gene, CDR3 amino acid sequence and J gene were exactly matched to a known reactive TCR set. The reference SARS-CoV-2 TCR set was derived from MIRA and filtered for enrichment in COVID-19-positive ImmuneCODE repertoires, a step that removed public or cross-reactive TCRs. Using the MIRA antigens, annotated TCRs were further analysed by specific ORF or by position within an ORF. Breadth was defined as annotated unique rearrangements over total unique productive rearrangements; depth was the summed frequency of those rearrangements. Two-sided Wilcoxon rank-sum tests were used to compare TCR breadth between groups. Held by TCRdb, this immuneACCESS table contains in-frame sequences only and omits some clones. Under half of the omission traces to an unresolved V gene where checked; the cause of the rest is unknown. The V and J calls and clone size were taken over from that table, and D and trimming were inferred from the DNA. In this sample the table shows some 640,000 clones, approximately 88% of which occur a single time. Of the sample, nearly 1.5% falls within the top ten clones.

As concerns this clone: Its antigen remains undetermined. The input lacks base qualities; no much larger clone sits a single base away.

This sample's treatment or condition label indicates: about 20 received Ad26.COV2.S at low or high dose, single or two shots; five or six received placebo; per-sample allocation not given. Repertoires of vaccine and placebo recipients were sequenced from samples collected on day 63 after the first injection. In Cohort 1b, 25 or so adults aged 18-55 years were enrolled at a single site in Boston, USA, between 29 July and 7 August 2020. Ad26.COV2.S was a replication-incompetent adenovirus type 26 vector expressing a prefusion-stabilized SARS-CoV-2 spike protein from the original Wuhan strain. Specimen: peripheral blood, collected in a trial of Ad26.COV2.S vaccine versus placebo. This receptor was taken from a person aged 18 to 59 who received the Ad26.COV2.S COVID-19 vaccine or a placebo. The rearranged segments are TRBV7-9 and TRBJ1-2; no D gene call is confident. This receptor carries the CDR3 CASSLALSGNYGYTF. The sequenced DNA is TGTGCCAGCAGCTTAGCGCTGAGCGGCAACTATGGCTACACCTTC. Extended through the reference TRBV7-9 and TRBJ1-2 proteins, this CDR3 yields the full variable domain: DTGVSQNPRHKITKRGQNVTFRCDPISEHNRLYWYRQTLGQGPEFLTYFQNEAQLEKSRLLSDRFSAERPKGSFSTLEIQRTEQGDSAMYLCASSLALSGNYGYTFGSGTRLTVV.